Below are 14 T cell receptor beta chains sequenced from a single sample in a study of control samples from healthy donors and cancer patients. Using immunoSEQ multiplex PCR, the repertoire was profiled, and TCRdb retains in-frame clones only, with some absent. The data hold approximately 82,000 clones, with roughly 93% observed a single time. The sample was PBMCs. These receptor sequences come from a woman in her thirties or forties with lung cancer.

This chain links TRBV5-1 with TRBJ2-1; 10 bases line up with TRBD2. From germline, CDR1 is SGHRS and CDR2 YFSETQ. J was trimmed by 2 bases and V by 4 bases; bases with no gene match: 12. The CDR3 totals 18 residues. The CDR3 is CASSGAPSGGAAYNEQFF. The CDR3 DNA reads as TGCGCCAGCAGCGGGGCCCCCAGCGGGGGGGCCGCCTACAATGAGCAGTTCTTC.

CDR3: CASSPDSTEAFF. DNA for the CDR3: TGTGCCAGCAGCCCTGACAGTACTGAAGCTTTCTTT. This sequence joins TRBV7-9 and TRBJ1-1; a weak D match, TRBD1 (5 bases). Germline V lookup: CDR1 SEHNR, CDR2 FQNEAQ (reference sequence). The CDR3 totals 12 residues. Trimming took off 5 bases at V and 5 bases at J, with 9 bases between the two ends.

This chain joins TRBV4-2 and TRBJ1-2, with D possibly matching TRBD1 (5 bases). This CDR3 comprises 14 residues. The V gene's germline CDR1 is LGHNA and CDR2 YNFKEQ. The V gene lost 0 bases and the J gene lost 8 bases, with 13 bases spanning the gap. CDR3 amino acids: CASSQDLQGEGYTF. The CDR3, as DNA: TGTGCCAGCAGCCAAGATCTCCAGGGCGAAGGCTACACCTTC.

This chain uses TRBV11-3 with TRBJ1-1, with D unresolved. There are 15 residues in the CDR3. Trimming pared 4 bases from V and 1 base from J, leaving 13 bases between. Germline-derived CDR1 and CDR2 are SGHNT and YENEEA. The CDR3 DNA reads TGTGCCAGCAGCTCCCGGGTAGGTCCGAACACTGAAGCTTTCTTT. It codes for CASSSRVGPNTEAFF.

The V and J genes are TRBV2 and TRBJ1-2; a possible D gene is TRBD1 (5 bases). This CDR3 spans 15 amino acids. The germline V gene has CDR1 SNHLY and CDR2 FYNNEI. V was clipped by 6 bases and J by 1 base, with 15 bases between them. The CDR3 loop reads CASRLTGLFNYGYTF. CDR3 nucleotide sequence: TGTGCCAGCAGACTGACGGGGCTTTTTAACTATGGCTACACCTTC. The complete variable domain, with remaining parts taken from reference TRBV2 and TRBJ1-2, reads EPEVTQTPSHQVTQMGQEVILRCVPISNHLYFYWYRQILGQKVEFLVSFYNNEISEKSEIFDDQFSVERPDGSNFTLKIRSTKLEDSAMYFCASRLTGLFNYGYTFGSGTRLTVV.

The chain couples TRBV10-3 to TRBJ2-3; D remains ambiguous. The CDR3 contains 14 residues. CDR1 is ENHRY and CDR2 is SYGVKD in the germline V gene. V was pared by 3 bases and J by 2 bases, with 9 bases between. The CDR3 protein is CAISDVGNTDTQYF. In DNA, the CDR3 is TGTGCCATCAGTGATGTGGGGAACACAGATACGCAGTATTTT.

V usage is TRBV13 and J usage is TRBJ1-1, with D unresolved. Germline V gives CDR1 PRHDT, CDR2 FYEKMQ (reference sequence). Trimming cost V 2 bases and J 0 bases, with 10 bases left between them. CDR3 length equals 15 residues. In nucleotides, the CDR3 is TGTGCCAGCAGCTTAAGGGCGGGCTTGAACACTGAAGCTTTCTTT. This gives the protein CASSLRAGLNTEAFF.

The chain combines TRBV19 with TRBJ1-6, with 11 nucleotides matching TRBD1. CDR1 is LNHDA and CDR2 is SQIVND in the germline V gene (reference sequence). CDR3 size: 13 residues. V shed 11 bases and J 6 bases; nucleotides not matched to a gene: 3. The CDR3: CAAGTGGNSPLHF. Written as DNA, the CDR3 is TGTGCCGCCGGGACAGGGGGTAATTCACCCCTCCACTTT.

CDR3 protein: CAILTDRAKAFF. CDR3 coding DNA: TGTGCCATCCTAACGGACAGGGCGAAAGCTTTCTTT. The chain has TRBV6-5 and TRBJ1-1; TRBD1 matches at 8 bases. The CDR3 covers 12 residues. The J segment lost 9 bases and the V segment lost 10 bases, leaving 10 bases of the junction unmatched. Per germline, CDR1 MNHEY and CDR2 SVGAGI.

The chain links TRBV4-1 to TRBJ2-1; D gene unclear. This CDR3 is built from 13 residues. Germline CDR1 is MGHRA and CDR2 is YSYEKL. Trimming took 1 base from V and 5 from J, leaving 6 bases between them. The DNA for the CDR3 is TGCGCCAGCAGCCAAGTCCGTGACAATGAGCAGTTCTTC. It encodes CASSQVRDNEQFF.

This clone was picked up a small number of times. The chain has TRBV5-1 and TRBJ2-6; 9 bases are a match to TRBD2. The V and J ends lost 7 bases and 0 bases, in that order; junction bases with no gene match: 11. CDR3 size: 18 residues. Germline CDR1 and CDR2: SGHRS and YFSETQ. CDR3: CASARAGGMSSGANVLTF. CDR3 nucleotides: TGCGCCAGCGCCAGAGCGGGGGGCATGAGCTCTGGGGCCAACGTCCTGACTTTC.

V gene TRBV30 combines with J gene TRBJ2-1; TRBD2 aligns across 10 bases. Germline CDR1 reads GTSNPN; CDR2 reads SVGIG (reference sequence). The CDR3 spans 17 residues. Trimming removed 0 bases from V and 5 bases from J; junction bases left unmatched: 10. The CDR3 protein is CAWSVWLLAGANNEQFF. In DNA, the CDR3 is TGTGCCTGGAGTGTATGGCTTCTAGCGGGGGCGAACAATGAGCAGTTCTTC.

The rearrangement uses TRBV6-5 and TRBJ1-5; D is undetermined. CDR1 is MNHEY, CDR2 SVGAGI, per germline. This CDR3 has 12 residues. V was trimmed by 8 bases and J by 3 bases, leaving 8 bases between them. CDR3 in amino acids: CASGRDNQPQHF. As DNA, the CDR3 is TGTGCCAGCGGACGAGACAATCAGCCCCAGCATTTT.

V gene TRBV6-1 combines with J gene TRBJ1-2; 8 positions agree with TRBD1. The junction had 3 bases not matched to a gene; V was cut back by 1 base and J by 2 bases. This CDR3 is 15 amino acids long. Germline assignment: CDR1 MNHNS and CDR2 SASEGT. DNA of the CDR3: TGTGCCAGCAGTGAAGTGACAGGGGAGAACTATGGCTACACCTTC. Translated, it gives CASSEVTGENYGYTF.